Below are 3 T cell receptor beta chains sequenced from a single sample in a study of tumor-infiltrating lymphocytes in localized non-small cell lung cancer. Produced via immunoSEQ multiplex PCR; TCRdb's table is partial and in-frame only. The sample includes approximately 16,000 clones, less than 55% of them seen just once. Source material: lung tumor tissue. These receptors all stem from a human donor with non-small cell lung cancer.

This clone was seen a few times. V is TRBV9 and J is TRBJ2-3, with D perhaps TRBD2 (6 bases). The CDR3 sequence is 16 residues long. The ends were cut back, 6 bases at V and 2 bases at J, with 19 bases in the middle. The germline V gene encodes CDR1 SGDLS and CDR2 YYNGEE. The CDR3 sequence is CASNVGGGAFTDTQYF. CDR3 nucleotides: TGTGCCAGCAACGTGGGAGGCGGGGCCTTCACAGATACGCAGTATTTT.

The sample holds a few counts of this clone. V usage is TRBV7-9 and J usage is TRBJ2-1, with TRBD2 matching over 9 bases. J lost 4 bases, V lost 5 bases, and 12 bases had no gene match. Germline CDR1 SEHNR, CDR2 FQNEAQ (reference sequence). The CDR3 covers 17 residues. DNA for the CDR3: TGTGCCAGCAGCGCCGGGGACCAGCGGGGGGCTTACAATGAGCAGTTCTTC. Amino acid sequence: CASSAGDQRGAYNEQFF.

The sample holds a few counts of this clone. The CDR3 here is CASSLTGPGELFF. DNA of the CDR3: TGTGCCAGCAGCCTAACAGGGCCCGGGGAGCTGTTTTTT. The chain links TRBV9 to TRBJ2-2; D perhaps matches TRBD1 (6 bases). The V gene lost 4 bases and the J gene lost 6 bases, with 10 bases spanning the gap. CDR1 is SGDLS and CDR2 is YYNGEE in the germline V gene. The CDR3 totals 13 residues.